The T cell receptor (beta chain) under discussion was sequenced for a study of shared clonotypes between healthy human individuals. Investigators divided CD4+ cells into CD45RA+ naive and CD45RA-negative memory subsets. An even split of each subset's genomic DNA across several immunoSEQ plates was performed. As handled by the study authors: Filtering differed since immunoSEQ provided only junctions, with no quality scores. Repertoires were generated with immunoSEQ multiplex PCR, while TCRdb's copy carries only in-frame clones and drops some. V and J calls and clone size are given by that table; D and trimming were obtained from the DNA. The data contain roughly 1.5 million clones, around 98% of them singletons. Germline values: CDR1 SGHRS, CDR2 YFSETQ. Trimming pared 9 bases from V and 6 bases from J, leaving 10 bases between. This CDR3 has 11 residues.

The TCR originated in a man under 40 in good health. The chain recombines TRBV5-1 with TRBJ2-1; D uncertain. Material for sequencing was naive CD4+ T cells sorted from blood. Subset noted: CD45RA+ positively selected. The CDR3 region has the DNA TGCGCCAAAGAACCGGTCAATGAGCAGTTCTTC. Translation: CAKEPVNEQFF.